The table lists the clone carrying this T cell receptor (beta chain) with a count of one. Antigen: not known. Sequencing was performed with immunoSEQ multiplex PCR; in TCRdb, only in-frame clones are kept and a portion is missing. Here the sample spans roughly 110,000 clones, roughly 90% being singletons. With 0 bases removed from V and 5 bases from J, the gap between germline ends came to 14 bases. Germline assignment: CDR1 ENHRY and CDR2 SYGVKD. The CDR3 totals 16 residues. This sample is drawn from a study of T cell responses to AZD1222 COVID-19 vaccine. Study-wide context: Doses given second, at about 4 or about 12 weeks, were pooled.

The study's findings and limits: Sampling that yielded the repertoires occurred only after the peak T cell response.

The sample here was peripheral blood, taken on day 0 of AZD1222 vaccination. This TCR derives from an adult in good health. The rearrangement uses TRBV10-3 and TRBJ1-5, with D maybe TRBD1 (5 bases). The CDR3 region has the DNA TGTGCCATCAGTGAGTCGAGAGGGGTTAGGGATCAGCCCCAGCATTTT. It specifies CAISESRGVRDQPQHF.